A selection of T cell receptor beta chains follows, all from one sample in a study of T-cell memory formation after mild COVID-19. MiXCR was run by TCRdb on the 5' RACE reads, yielding one entry per CDR3 protein. The sample contains about 470,000 distinct CDR3 sequences, about 20% of which appear only once. The source material was PBMCs or a T cell subset sorted from them (not recorded which). The receptor source for this set is an adult woman who had mild COVID-19 (a few samples of this study predate the infection). Cell type and time point are not known. The CDR3 runs from the conserved cysteine through the conserved F or W. The D gene is left open where the match is weak. The listing skips clone size in some rows; elsewhere it reads once, few, many or a size class.

.,.,TRBJ2-3,14,TRBV12-3/TRBV12-4,CASSFQDAMDTQYF,TGTGCCAGCAGTTTTCAGGACGCCATGGATACGCAGTATTTT
TRBD1,.,TRBJ2-1,15,TRBV7-3,CASSRDRGRNYEQFF,TGTGCCAGCAGCCGGGACAGGGGGCGGAATTACGAGCAGTTCTTC
TRBD1,few,TRBJ2-1,15,TRBV3-1,CASSPRDSAVYEQFF,TGTGCCAGCAGCCCCCGGGACAGCGCGGTCTATGAGCAGTTCTTC
TRBD1,.,TRBJ1-1,16,TRBV18,CASSQRQGARNTEAFF,TGTGCCAGCTCGCAACGACAGGGGGCCCGGAACACTGAAGCTTTCTTT
.,few,TRBJ2-5,11,TRBV29-1,CSVQPQETQYF,TGCAGCGTCCAGCCCCAAGAGACCCAGTACTTC
TRBD1,.,TRBJ1-1,12,TRBV25-1,CASRGRGREAFF,TGTGCCAGCAGGGGGAGGGGGCGTGAAGCTTTCTTT
.,.,TRBJ2-4,15,TRBV27,CASRDSDLAKNIQYF,TGTGCCAGCAGGGACAGCGACTTAGCCAAAAACATTCAGTACTTC
TRBD2,few,TRBJ2-1,18,TRBV19,CASSPTLIAGGPWNEQFF,TGTGCCAGTAGTCCAACCCTCATAGCGGGAGGGCCCTGGAATGAGCAGTTCTTC
TRBD1,.,TRBJ2-3,14,TRBV10-3,CAIRRDRGPDTQYF,TGTGCCATCAGGCGGGACAGGGGTCCAGATACGCAGTATTTT
.,once,TRBJ1-2,19,TRBV5-1,CASSLEAGVGLGSNYGYTF,TGCGCCAGCAGCTTGGAAGCTGGTGTGGGACTCGGATCAAACTATGGCTACACCTTC
.,many,TRBJ2-1,14,TRBV25-1,CASSEEVSYNEQFF,TGTGCCAGCAGTGAAGAGGTATCCTACAATGAGCAGTTCTTC
TRBD1,few,TRBJ2-3,12,TRBV5-1,CASSPGQGTQYF,TGCGCCAGCAGCCCTGGACAGGGTACGCAGTATTTT
TRBD2,.,TRBJ2-3,19,TRBV2,CASSAVPGLAGVSTDTQYF,TGTGCCAGCAGTGCCGTACCGGGACTAGCGGGGGTTAGCACAGATACGCAGTATTTT
.,.,TRBJ2-3,10,TRBV7-2,CASSQDTQYF,TGTGCCAGCAGCCAGGATACGCAGTATTTT